This is a list of T cell receptor beta chains from one sample in a study of CD8 T cells in ankylosing spondylitis. Each CDR3 protein is one row after TCRdb ran MiXCR on the 5' RACE reads. Of 200,000 to 250,000 distinct CDR3 sequences listed, about 17% are singletons. Sequenced input: blood, either unsorted or a sorted T cell fraction (not recorded which). The receptors stem from a male donor with ankylosing spondylitis. Each CDR3 is given with its conserved first and last residue. The D gene is left open where the match is weak. Some rows mark clone size as missing; the rest say once, few, many or name a class of expanded clone.

d_call: TRBD2
j_call: TRBJ2-1
clone_size: .
v_call: TRBV7-9
cdr3_length: 16
cdr3_nt: TGTGCCAGCAGCCCCCGCGTAGCGGGAGTCTACAATGAGCAGTTCTTC
cdr3_aa: CASSPRVAGVYNEQFF

d_call: TRBD1
j_call: TRBJ2-1
clone_size: few
v_call: TRBV12-3/TRBV12-4
cdr3_length: 13
cdr3_nt: TGTGCCAGCACAGAGGGGGCCGTAGAGGAGCAGTTCTTC
cdr3_aa: CASTEGAVEEQFF

d_call: TRBD1
j_call: TRBJ1-1
clone_size: few
v_call: TRBV5-1
cdr3_length: 14
cdr3_nt: TGCGCCAGCAGCCTAAGACAGGGGGGGACTGAAGCTTTCTTT
cdr3_aa: CASSLRQGGTEAFF

d_call: .
j_call: TRBJ2-1
clone_size: .
v_call: TRBV24-1
cdr3_length: 11
cdr3_nt: TGTGCCACCAGCCTGGGCAATGAGCAGTTCTTC
cdr3_aa: CATSLGNEQFF

d_call: TRBD1
j_call: TRBJ2-1
clone_size: .
v_call: TRBV7-9
cdr3_length: 16
cdr3_nt: TGTGCCAGCAGCCGTCACGGGGACAGACCCTACAATGAGCAGTTCTTC
cdr3_aa: CASSRHGDRPYNEQFF

d_call: TRBD1
j_call: TRBJ2-1
clone_size: many
v_call: TRBV4-1
cdr3_length: 15
cdr3_nt: TGCGCCAGCAGCCTCGGGACAGGGGCTGGCAATGAGCAGTTCTTC
cdr3_aa: CASSLGTGAGNEQFF

d_call: TRBD1
j_call: TRBJ2-2
clone_size: .
v_call: TRBV13
cdr3_length: 18
cdr3_nt: TGTGCCAGCAGCTTAGGCCCCCGACAGGGAGAATACACCGGGGAGCTGTTTTTT
cdr3_aa: CASSLGPRQGEYTGELFF

d_call: .
j_call: TRBJ2-4
clone_size: .
v_call: TRBV5-5
cdr3_length: 16
cdr3_nt: TGTGCCAGCAGCGGGGGGACAGAATTAGCCAAAAACATTCAGTACTTC
cdr3_aa: CASSGGTELAKNIQYF

d_call: .
j_call: TRBJ2-1
clone_size: .
v_call: TRBV7-2
cdr3_length: 13
cdr3_nt: TGTGCCAGCAGCTTAGGAGGAGTGGTTGAACAGTTCTTC
cdr3_aa: CASSLGGVVEQFF

d_call: .
j_call: TRBJ2-7
clone_size: .
v_call: TRBV20-1
cdr3_length: 15
cdr3_nt: TGCAGTGCCCCCTCTCTTCAGCGGACACCCTACGAGCAGTACTTC
cdr3_aa: CSAPSLQRTPYEQYF

d_call: .
j_call: TRBJ2-1
clone_size: few
v_call: TRBV7-9
cdr3_length: 13
cdr3_nt: TGTGCCAGCAGCCCTCGGGTAGCAAATGAGCAGTTCTTC
cdr3_aa: CASSPRVANEQFF

d_call: .
j_call: TRBJ2-1
clone_size: .
v_call: TRBV20-1
cdr3_length: 17
cdr3_nt: TGCAGTGCTAGAGGTATGAGCGATAGTGCCCTCTACAATGAGCAGTTCTTC
cdr3_aa: CSARGMSDSALYNEQFF

d_call: .
j_call: TRBJ2-1
clone_size: .
v_call: TRBV11-2
cdr3_length: 12
cdr3_nt: TGTGCCAGCAGCCCGCCCTCCATTGAGCAGTTCTTC
cdr3_aa: CASSPPSIEQFF

d_call: TRBD2
j_call: TRBJ2-3
clone_size: .
v_call: TRBV9
cdr3_length: 16
cdr3_nt: TGTGCCAGCAGCGTAGGAGCGGGAGGGGGAACAGATACGCAGTATTTT
cdr3_aa: CASSVGAGGGTDTQYF

d_call: .
j_call: TRBJ2-1
clone_size: few
v_call: TRBV2
cdr3_length: 13
cdr3_nt: TGTGCCAGCAGTGGTCACTCCTACAATGAGCAGTTCTTC
cdr3_aa: CASSGHSYNEQFF

d_call: .
j_call: TRBJ1-2
clone_size: few
v_call: TRBV10-3
cdr3_length: 12
cdr3_nt: TGTGCCATCCCCGGCCAGTACTATGGCTACACCTTC
cdr3_aa: CAIPGQYYGYTF

d_call: .
j_call: TRBJ2-1
clone_size: few
v_call: TRBV10-3
cdr3_length: 13
cdr3_nt: TGTGCCATCAGTTCCGAGGACAGTAATGAGCAGTTCTTC
cdr3_aa: CAISSEDSNEQFF

d_call: TRBD1
j_call: TRBJ2-7
clone_size: .
v_call: TRBV20-1
cdr3_length: 12
cdr3_nt: TGCAGTGCTGGGGACAGCGACTACGAGCAGTACTTC
cdr3_aa: CSAGDSDYEQYF

d_call: TRBD2
j_call: TRBJ2-1
clone_size: .
v_call: TRBV13
cdr3_length: 17
cdr3_nt: TGTGCCAGCAGCCTCGGGGGGACTAGCGGGATATACAATGAGCAGTTCTTC
cdr3_aa: CASSLGGTSGIYNEQFF

d_call: TRBD1
j_call: TRBJ1-5
clone_size: .
v_call: TRBV4-3
cdr3_length: 14
cdr3_nt: TGCGCCAGCAGCCAAGACAGGGGGCTTGAGCCCCAGCATTTT
cdr3_aa: CASSQDRGLEPQHF

d_call: .
j_call: TRBJ2-1
clone_size: few
v_call: TRBV9
cdr3_length: 13
cdr3_nt: TGTGCCAGCAGCGCCCCTAGGGAGGTTGAGCAGTTCTTC
cdr3_aa: CASSAPREVEQFF

d_call: TRBD1
j_call: TRBJ2-7
clone_size: .
v_call: TRBV29-1
cdr3_length: 11
cdr3_nt: TGCAGCGTCTGGGACAGCCCCGAGCAGTACTTC
cdr3_aa: CSVWDSPEQYF

d_call: .
j_call: TRBJ2-1
clone_size: few
v_call: TRBV14
cdr3_length: 22
cdr3_nt: TGTGCCAGCAGCCCGGGTTTGCGAACCGCACTCCCCCGGGGGCACTCCTACAATGAGCAGTTCTTC
cdr3_aa: CASSPGLRTALPRGHSYNEQFF

d_call: TRBD2
j_call: TRBJ2-3
clone_size: many
v_call: TRBV12-3/TRBV12-4
cdr3_length: 14
cdr3_nt: TGTGCCAGCAGTTTAGCGGGGGGGACAGATACGCAGTATTTT
cdr3_aa: CASSLAGGTDTQYF

d_call: .
j_call: TRBJ2-3
clone_size: many
v_call: TRBV4-3
cdr3_length: 15
cdr3_nt: TGCGCCAGCAGCCCGCAGGGGCGTTGGACAGATACGCAGTATTTT
cdr3_aa: CASSPQGRWTDTQYF